The clone carrying this T cell receptor (beta chain) has ten or more counts. Antigen: not known. In germline, CDR1 is MNHEY, CDR2 SVGAGI. The CDR3 totals 12 residues. V was clipped by 2 bases and J by 7 bases, with 5 bases between them. Amplified TCR beta CDR3 regions were obtained using RNA transcripts as template. Amplification began with first-round RT-PCR using HTBI primers, then second-round multiplex PCR was performed. TCRdb used MiXCR to reprocess the multiplex PCR reads, holding one entry per CDR3 protein. The sample includes some 1.1 million distinct CDR3 sequences, less than 45% seen only once; the top ten take 11%. The data originate from a study of Graves' ophthalmopathy and Graves' hyperthyroidism. Broader study findings: Cross-validated, the 13-signature model showed 87.88%/81.08% sensitivity/specificity, and 80%/75% in the test set.

This clonotype was sampled from an adult man with Graves' hyperthyroidism. The V gene is TRBV6-5, the J gene TRBJ2-2; D call uncertain. The sequenced sample consisted of peripheral blood or thyroid tissue (not recorded which). The DNA of the CDR3 is TGTGCCAGCAGTTACGGCCTCGGGGAGCTGTTTTTT. This encodes CASSYGLGELFF.